Sequencing of this T cell receptor beta chain was carried out in a study of cytomegalovirus exposure and HLA in healthy donors. Study findings and constraints: HLA restriction was apparent for most CMV-associated TCR beta chains in a later analysis. Reports described diagnosis of cytomegalovirus status by the classifier as highly specific and sensitive. Fewer N-insertions than the roughly 670-donor mean were reportedly shown by an Asian-associated ancestry cluster in a later analysis.

Of note for this clone: What it recognizes is unknown.

Trimming removed 7 bases at V and 2 bases at J, with 12 bases between. This CDR3 comprises 14 residues. Germline values: CDR1 SGHTA, CDR2 FQGNSA. The PCR used 60 Vbeta and 13 Jbeta primers. The assay was immunoSEQ multiplex PCR, and TCRdb's table has in-frame clones only and misses some. Of 150,000 to 200,000 clones listed, about four fifths are singletons. Healthy bone marrow donors made up the donor group. The sequence derives from a woman aged 45 to 65 in good health and CMV-seropositive. The sequenced material came from PBMCs. This chain joins TRBV7-2 and TRBJ2-1; D is undetermined. The DNA of the CDR3 is TGTGCCAGCACCCCCCGGGTCACCTACAATGAGCAGTTCTTC. Translated: CASTPRVTYNEQFF.